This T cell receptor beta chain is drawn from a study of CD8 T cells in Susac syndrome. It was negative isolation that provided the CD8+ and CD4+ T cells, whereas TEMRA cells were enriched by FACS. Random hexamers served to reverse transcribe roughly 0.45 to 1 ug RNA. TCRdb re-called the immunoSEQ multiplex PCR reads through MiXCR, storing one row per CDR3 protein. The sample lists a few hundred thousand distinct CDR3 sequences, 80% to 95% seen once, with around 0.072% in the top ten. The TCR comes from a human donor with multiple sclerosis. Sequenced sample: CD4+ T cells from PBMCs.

The CDR3: CASSSLLAGGGETQYF. CDR3 in DNA: TGTGCCAGCAGTTCGCTCCTAGCGGGAGGGGGGGAGACCCAGTACTTC. The chain has TRBV27 and TRBJ2-5; 12 positions match TRBD2. The CDR3 has 16 residues. The V segment lost 4 bases and the J segment 5 bases; nucleotides outside the gene matches: 8. Germline V gene sequence: CDR1 MNHEY, CDR2 SMNVEV (reference sequence).